These 21 T cell receptor beta chains were all obtained from the same sample, sequenced in a study of HIV-infected patients and healthy controls. All unsorted peripheral T cells were captured because whole blood was used without fractionation. Alpha and beta constant-region primers primed reverse transcription of about 470 ng RNA. Each of the alpha and beta chains got its own library through chain-specific third strand synthesis with indices. TCRdb itself ran the 5' RACE reads through MiXCR, one entry per CDR3 protein. The sample holds around 21,000 distinct CDR3 sequences; over 7% are singletons and the top ten take over 2.5%. The sequenced sample was blood. Receptor source: an adult in good health.

This clonotype was seen repeatedly, ten times or more. The rearrangement uses TRBV11-1 and TRBJ2-7, with D uncertain. The V end lost 2 bases, the J end lost 2 bases, and 7 bases lay between the germline ends. Germline V lookup: CDR1 SGHAT, CDR2 FQDESV (reference sequence). The CDR3 is made up of 13 amino acids. This chain's CDR3 is CASSLSDTYEQYF. CDR3 in DNA: TGTGCCAGCAGCTTAAGTGATACCTACGAGCAGTACTTC.

There are many counts of this clonotype. V is TRBV12-3 or TRBV12-4 and J is TRBJ1-1; D possibly corresponds to TRBD1 (5 bases). Deletions cut 6 bases from V and 4 bases from J, with 12 bases between. The CDR3 extends over 13 amino acids. The CDR3: CASRANGGTEAFF. CDR3 sequence (DNA): TGTGCCAGCAGGGCTAATGGGGGCACTGAAGCTTTCTTT.

This clonotype was found once. The CDR3 ends on some other residue instead of the conserved phenylalanine or tryptophan, so this is likely a read error. CDR3 nucleotides: TGTGCCAGCAGCTTGACGAAAGACAGGTTAAGCGAGCAGTACTCC. Protein product: CASSLTKDRLSEQYS. The chain combines TRBV7-2 with TRBJ2-7; weak D call: TRBD1 (6 bases). The V end was cut by 3 bases, the J end by 6 bases, with 18 bases between. The germline V gene has CDR1 SGHTA and CDR2 FQGNSA. The CDR3 totals 15 residues.

This rearrangement joins TRBV28 to TRBJ1-5; D unclear. CDR1 MDHEN and CDR2 SYDVKM come from the germline V gene. The CDR3 is 17 amino acids. V lost 2 bases to trimming and J lost 0 bases, with 14 bases between them. CDR3 protein: CASSLMDSSYSNQPQHF. In DNA form, the CDR3 reads TGTGCCAGCAGTTTAATGGATTCCTCCTATAGCAATCAGCCCCAGCATTTT.

This clonotype has a handful of counts. The chain couples TRBV5-4 to TRBJ1-4; the match to TRBD1 covers 8 bases. Trimming removed 1 base from V and 7 bases from J; junction bases left unmatched: 3. CDR1 is SGHNT, CDR2 YYREEE, per germline (reference sequence). This CDR3 is 14 amino acids long. The CDR3 DNA reads as TGTGCCAGCAGCTTGCAGGGGGCGGTTGAAAAACTGTTTTTT. Translation: CASSLQGAVEKLFF.

Many counts were recorded for this clonotype. This chain connects TRBV6-6 to TRBJ2-7, with D maybe TRBD1 (6 bases). The CDR3 runs to 16 residues. V lost 5 bases to trimming and J lost 0 bases, with 17 bases between them. Germline loops: CDR1 MNHNY, CDR2 SVGAGI (reference sequence). CDR3 sequence: CASSGGLTGSSYEQYF. CDR3 nucleotide sequence: TGTGCCAGCAGTGGTGGTCTAACAGGGAGCTCCTACGAGCAGTACTTC.

This clonotype was detected many times. For the CDR3, the DNA is TGTGCCAGCAGCATACAGGGGAACACTGAAGCTTTCTTT. This sequence encodes CASSIQGNTEAFF. The chain is built from TRBV7-9 and TRBJ1-1; D may be TRBD1 (6 bases). Looked up from germline, CDR1 is SEHNR and CDR2 is FQNEAQ (reference sequence). CDR3 size: 13 residues. Trimming stripped 5 bases from V and 1 base from J, with 8 bases between.

V usage is TRBV4-3 and J usage is TRBJ2-4, with 15 bases fitting TRBD2. The germline gives CDR1 LGHNA, CDR2 YSLEER. J lost 1 base, V lost 1 base, and 5 bases had no gene match. This CDR3 contains 19 residues. CDR3 region: CASSQGTSGRAGAKNIQYF. The CDR3 bases are TGCGCCAGCAGCCAAGGGACTAGCGGGAGGGCCGGGGCCAAAAACATTCAGTACTTC.

This clonotype has only a few counts. The chain links TRBV7-6 to TRBJ1-4, with D maybe TRBD1 (6 bases). CDR3 length equals 14 residues. Germline values: CDR1 SGHVS, CDR2 FNYEAQ. The germline V and J ends were trimmed by 5 bases and 4 bases, with 11 bases remaining between them. CDR3 in amino acids: CASSPTGLNEKLFF. The CDR3 DNA reads as TGTGCCAGCAGCCCGACAGGCCTTAATGAAAAACTGTTTTTT. Using reference TRBV7-6 and TRBJ1-4 for the parts outside the CDR3, the full variable domain is GAGVSQSPRYKVTKRGQDVALRCDPISGHVSLYWYRQALGQGPEFLTYFNYEAQQDKSGLPNDRFSAERPEGSISTLTIQRTEQRDSAMYRCASSPTGLNEKLFFGSGTQLSVL.

This clonotype was seen many times. The chain combines TRBV4-3 with TRBJ2-1; D is possibly TRBD2 (5 bases). Germline CDR1 is LGHNA and CDR2 is YSLEER. This CDR3 is 16 amino acids long. Trimming removed 4 bases at V and 4 bases at J, with 17 bases between. This CDR3 reads CASSLTTASRYNEQFF. In DNA, the CDR3 is TGCGCCAGCAGCCTAACGACGGCTAGCCGATACAATGAGCAGTTCTTC.

The CDR3 loop reads CASSQSDGANVLTF. The CDR3, as DNA: TGTGCCAGCAGCCAATCGGACGGGGCCAACGTCCTGACTTTC. The chain uses TRBV4-2 and TRBJ2-6, with D uncertain. Trimming pared 2 bases from V and 4 bases from J, leaving 6 bases between. The CDR3 is made up of 14 amino acids. Germline values: CDR1 LGHNA, CDR2 YNFKEQ.

The V gene is TRBV20-1, the J gene TRBJ1-5; D not certain. The germline CDR1 and CDR2 sequences are DFQATT and SNEGSKA (reference sequence). The V gene lost 5 bases and the J gene lost 10 bases, with 12 bases spanning the gap. The CDR3 consists of 11 residues. The CDR3 region is CSAHQVGPQHF. As DNA, the CDR3 is TGCAGTGCTCATCAGGTGGGTCCCCAGCATTTT.

V gene TRBV6-6 combines with J gene TRBJ1-5; TRBD1 matches at 7 bases. The CDR3 sequence is 15 residues long. The ends lost 6 bases at V and 1 base at J; junction bases unmatched: 6. CDR1 is MNHNY, CDR2 SVGAGI, per germline (reference sequence). The CDR3 DNA follows: TGTGCCAGCAGGTTCGGGACAGAGAGCAATCAGCCCCAGCATTTT. This sequence encodes CASRFGTESNQPQHF.

In its sample, this clonotype was seen a few times. The J gene is TRBJ2-6, the V gene TRBV5-1; D unresolved. The CDR3 consists of 13 residues. Trimming removed 5 bases at V and 4 bases at J, with 7 bases between. Germline V lookup: CDR1 SGHRS, CDR2 YFSETQ. The CDR3 region has the DNA TGCGCCAGCAGACCGGACGGGGCCAACGTCCTGACTTTC. Its protein product is CASRPDGANVLTF.

The J gene is TRBJ2-1, the V gene TRBV20-1; D is tentatively TRBD1 or TRBD2 (5 bases each). The CDR3 is 13 residues long. With 7 bases removed from V and 4 bases from J, the gap between germline ends came to 14 bases. The germline CDR1 and CDR2 sequences are DFQATT and SNEGSKA (reference sequence). The CDR3 nucleotides read TGCAGTGTCTCAGGGACGGGGTACAATGAGCAGTTCTTC. Its translation: CSVSGTGYNEQFF.

In this sample, this clonotype turned up many times. The rearrangement uses TRBV10-3 and TRBJ2-1, with D possibly matching TRBD1 (5 bases). Germline-derived CDR1 and CDR2 are ENHRY and SYGVKD. Trimming removed 0 bases at V and 4 bases at J, with 10 bases between. The CDR3 runs to 15 residues. DNA of the CDR3: TGTGCCATCAGTGAGTCCTTGACAGAGTACAATGAGCAGTTCTTC. Translating gives CAISESLTEYNEQFF.

This clonotype was recorded many times. The chain employs TRBV28 and TRBJ2-5; 7 bases map to TRBD2. The ends lost 5 bases at V and 1 base at J; junction bases unmatched: 7. CDR1 and CDR2 from the germline V gene are MDHEN and SYDVKM. The CDR3 contains 15 residues. CDR3 region: CASSTPTSAQETQYF. CDR3 DNA sequence: TGTGCCAGCAGTACGCCAACTAGCGCCCAAGAGACCCAGTACTTC.

Only a few counts were recorded for this clonotype. J is TRBJ2-3 and V is TRBV3-1; D gene uncertain. The CDR3 spans 11 residues. Germline values: CDR1 LGHDT, CDR2 YNNKEL (reference sequence). The V end lost 4 bases, the J end lost 7 bases, and 6 bases lay between the germline ends. CDR3 sequence (DNA): TGTGCCAGCAGCCTTCACTATACGCAGTATTTT. It specifies CASSLHYTQYF.

This clonotype was counted at least ten times. The junction and the germline gene differ at one end; a read error may be behind it. The V gene is TRBV28, the J gene TRBJ2-7; weak D call: TRBD1 (6 bases). CDR1 MDHEN and CDR2 SYDVKM come from the germline V gene. The CDR3 runs to 11 residues. CDR3 residues: CASSTTGQYAF. CDR3 sequence (DNA): TGTGCCAGCAGTACAACTGGACAGTATGCTTTC.

This clonotype appeared many times. The CDR3 region is CASSYTSQETQYF. DNA of the CDR3: TGTGCCAGCAGCTACACTTCGCAAGAGACCCAGTACTTC. This chain joins TRBV6-5 and TRBJ2-5; no clear D. From germline, CDR1 is MNHEY and CDR2 SVGAGI. This CDR3 region has 13 residues. V lost 6 bases to trimming and J lost 2 bases, with 10 bases between them.

Comments on this clonotype: A clone one base away is much larger, so this may be a read error. This chain links TRBV5-5 with TRBJ2-5; no clear D gene. This CDR3 contains 13 residues. Per germline, CDR1 SGHKS and CDR2 YYEKEE (reference sequence). The CDR3 spells CASSLGSQEAQYF. The CDR3 nucleotides read TGTGCCAGCAGCTTGGGCAGCCAAGAGGCCCAGTACTTC.